This entry concerns a single T cell receptor beta chain. Clones were read by immunoSEQ multiplex PCR, and TCRdb kept only the in-frame ones, dropping some. The data show fewer than 200,000 clones, about 90% seen once. This sample was taken from a study of control samples from healthy donors and cancer patients. Trimming left V 8 bases short and J 7 bases short, with 9 bases between. The length of the CDR3 is 11 residues. The V gene's germline CDR1 is MDHEN and CDR2 SYDVKM. This sequence originates from a man aged 30-40 years in good health. Sequenced material: blood. This chain connects TRBV28 to TRBJ1-5; D not resolved. The CDR3 DNA reads as TGTGCCAGCGGGATAAACCAGCCCCAGCATTTT. Translation: CASGINQPQHF. The variable domain in full, with the rest retrieved from reference TRBV28 and TRBJ1-5, is DVKVTQSSRYLVKRTGEKVFLECVQDMDHENMFWYRQDPGLGLRLIYFSYDVKMKEKGDIPEGYSVSREKKERFSLILESASTNQTSMYLCASGINQPQHFGDGTRLSIL.